These T cell receptor beta chains were read from a single sample in a study of blood T cell repertoires in COVID-19. Method: immunoSEQ multiplex PCR; TCRdb's copy keeps in-frame clones and lacks some. The profile covers about 190,000 clones, with roughly 80% appearing a single time and roughly 3.2% taken by the ten largest. Sample: PBMCs or T cells enriched from blood (not recorded which). The receptors originated from a young woman who had recovered from COVID-19. The CDR3 runs from the conserved cysteine through the conserved F or W. A D gene is named only where the DNA matches it firmly. The size entry is marked missing in some rows and otherwise reads once, few, many or a size class.

V	size	J	D	DNA	CDR3
TRBV28	-	TRBJ1-1	-	TGTGCCAGCAGTGGCGGGGGGGCGCAGAACACTGAAGCTTTCTTT	CASSGGGAQNTEAFF
TRBV7-9	-	TRBJ1-2	TRBD1	TGTGCCAGCAGCTTAGGGAGCAGGGACAGGGGTTCTGGCTACACCTTC	CASSLGSRDRGSGYTF
TRBV6-6	-	TRBJ2-7	TRBD2	TGTGCCAGCAGTTCCAGCGGGATGATCTACGAGCAGTACTTC	CASSSSGMIYEQYF
TRBV7-8	-	TRBJ1-2	TRBD1	TGTGCCAGCAGCGGGGACAGGAACTATGGCTACACCTTC	CASSGDRNYGYTF
TRBV27	-	TRBJ1-4	-	TGTGCCAGCAGAGAAGGGGCTAATGAAAAACTGTTTTTT	CASREGANEKLFF
TRBV6-5	-	TRBJ2-3	-	TGTGCCAGCAGTCCCCCCAGAAAATCCACAGATACGCAGTATTTT	CASSPPRKSTDTQYF
TRBV5-1	-	TRBJ1-3	-	TGCGCCAGCAGCTTGGCTCCAGGGGCCATCTCTGGAAACACCATATATTTT	CASSLAPGAISGNTIYF
TRBV11-3	-	TRBJ2-5	-	TGTGCCAGCAGCGACAACCAAGAGACCCAGTACTTC	CASSDNQETQYF
TRBV28	-	TRBJ1-1	TRBD1	TGTGCCAGCAGTCCAACTCGACAGGGCATATACACTGAAGCTTTCTTT	CASSPTRQGIYTEAFF
TRBV18	-	TRBJ1-1	TRBD1	TGTGCCAGCTCCCAAGGGACAGGGGGCACTGAAGCTTTCTTT	CASSQGTGGTEAFF
TRBV11-2	-	TRBJ2-5	TRBD2	TGTGCCAGCAGCTTATCATTGGCGGGGGGGCCCTGGGAGACCCAGTACTTC	CASSLSLAGGPWETQYF
TRBV7-2	-	TRBJ1-6	-	TGTGCCAGCAGCATAGACAGAAGGGCGGGGCATTCACCCCTCCACTTT	CASSIDRRAGHSPLHF
TRBV5-4	few	TRBJ2-7	TRBD1	TGTGCCAGCAGCTTGAGACAGGGGGCAGGCGAGCAGTACTTC	CASSLRQGAGEQYF
TRBV28	once	TRBJ2-1	TRBD1	TGTGCCAGCAGTTTTATCGGGACAGGGGGGAATGAGCAGTTCTTC	CASSFIGTGGNEQFF
TRBV6-1	-	TRBJ2-4	-	TGTGCCAGCAGTGAATGGCTTCAAAACATTCAGTACTTC	CASSEWLQNIQYF
TRBV27	few	TRBJ1-1	-	TGTGCCAGCAGTTTACTCAGGGTAAGGGGAACTGAAGCTTTCTTT	CASSLLRVRGTEAFF
TRBV2	-	TRBJ2-7	-	TGTGCCAGCAGTGTATGGCATTACTACGAGCAGTACTTC	CASSVWHYYEQYF
TRBV25-1	-	TRBJ1-2	-	TGTGCCAGCAGGGACACCTCTTTCTATGGCTACACCTTC	CASRDTSFYGYTF
TRBV5-1	-	TRBJ2-7	TRBD2	TGCGCCAGCAGCTTAGGACTAGCGGCCCTGCCCGTCTACGAGCAGTACTTC	CASSLGLAALPVYEQYF
TRBV5-1	-	TRBJ2-4	TRBD1	TGCGCCAGCAGCCTCACCCTTGGACAGGGAAACATTCAGTACTTC	CASSLTLGQGNIQYF
TRBV28	-	TRBJ2-1	TRBD2	TGTGCCAGCAGCCCGGGGGGACGGATCTCCTACAATGAGCAGTTCTTC	CASSPGGRISYNEQFF
TRBV2	-	TRBJ1-4	TRBD1	TGTGCCACCAGACAGGGACCTAATGAAAAACTGTTTTTT	CATRQGPNEKLFF
TRBV7-2	-	TRBJ1-6	-	TGTGCCAGCAGCTCGACTCGGGGATCACCCCTCCACTTT	CASSSTRGSPLHF
TRBV15	-	TRBJ1-1	TRBD1	TGTGCCACCAGCATCGAACAGGGGCCCCTTGGCGGTGAAGCTTTCTTT	CATSIEQGPLGGEAFF
TRBV19	-	TRBJ2-2	TRBD1	TGTGCCAGTACCAAATACGGGACAGGTGGCACCGGGGAGCTGTTTTTT	CASTKYGTGGTGELFF
TRBV4-1	once	TRBJ2-7	-	TGCGCCAGCAGCCGCGGGACAGAACATTTCTACGAGCAGTACTTC	CASSRGTEHFYEQYF
TRBV7-3	-	TRBJ2-2	-	TGTGCCAGCAGCTTAAGTGGGGGCCTCGCCGGGGAGCTGTTTTTT	CASSLSGGLAGELFF
TRBV18	few	TRBJ2-7	TRBD1	TGTGCCAGCTCACTTGACAGGGCCTACGAGCAGTACTTC	CASSLDRAYEQYF
TRBV11-2	-	TRBJ1-1	TRBD1	TGTGCCAGCAGCAAAGAGGGGGCTCGGAACACTGAAGCTTTCTTT	CASSKEGARNTEAFF
TRBV6-5	few	TRBJ1-2	-	TGTGCCAGCAGCGGAGAGGGGGGGTACTATGGCTACACCTTC	CASSGEGGYYGYTF
TRBV6-5	once	TRBJ1-1	TRBD1	TGTGCCAGCAGGACCCAAGGGACAGGGCGAGCTTTCTTT	CASRTQGTGRAFF
TRBV4-1	-	TRBJ2-2	TRBD1	TGCGCCAGCAGCCAAGATTTGGGACAGGGGGCGACCGGGGAGCTGTTTTTT	CASSQDLGQGATGELFF
TRBV6-1	-	TRBJ1-2	-	TGTGCCAGCAGTGAAAGCTCGTTCGTGTCTAACTATGGCTACACCTTC	CASSESSFVSNYGYTF